One sample yielded the 24 T cell receptor beta chains listed below, sequenced in a study of low-dose radiotherapy and immunotherapy resistance in tumors. Described time point: before trial treatment. TRAV and TRBV primers primed cDNA for both TCRalpha and TCRbeta. It was with a constant-region primer and a V-primer adapter that TCRs were amplified over about 20 PCR cycles. In TCRdb, the reads were re-called with MiXCR into one record per CDR3 protein. The repertoire includes tens of thousands of distinct CDR3 sequences, around 32% of them detected once, and 11% sits in the top ten. The sample here was PBMCs, taken before treatment. The receptors shown here come from a female donor with ovarian cancer.

This clonotype was counted a few times. DNA of the CDR3: TGTGCCAGCAGTCCTCGCCTAGGGACTAGCGTAACCACAGATACGCAGTATTTT. Amino acid sequence: CASSPRLGTSVTTDTQYF. V is TRBV28 and J is TRBJ2-3; 10 bases line up with TRBD2. The junction had 13 bases not matched to a gene; V was cut back by 5 bases and J by 2 bases. This CDR3 has 18 residues. Germline-derived CDR1 and CDR2 are MDHEN and SYDVKM.

Ten or more counts support this clonotype. The chain combines TRBV28 with TRBJ2-1; 8 nucleotides align to TRBD2. J was trimmed by 4 bases and V by 5 bases; bases with no gene match: 19. Per the germline V gene, CDR1 is MDHEN and CDR2 is SYDVKM. CDR3 size: 19 residues. Here the CDR3 DNA reads TGTGCCAGCAGTCCCCGGGTATCCGGGGGGGTCTTGACTTACAATGAGCAGTTCTTC. Translated, it gives CASSPRVSGGVLTYNEQFF.

On this clonotype: This likely stems from a read error, as it lies one base from a far larger clone. The CDR3 ends on some other residue instead of the conserved phenylalanine or tryptophan, so this is likely a read error. The chain combines TRBV13 with TRBJ2-5; unclear D gene. This CDR3 has 12 amino acids. V shed 5 bases and J shed 5 bases, with 9 bases lying between them. Germline-derived CDR1 and CDR2 are PRHDT and FYEKMQ (reference sequence). This CDR3 is CASSLGSETQYS. CDR3 DNA: TGTGCCAGCAGCCTGGGATCGGAGACCCAGTACTCC.

This chain links TRBV5-1 with TRBJ1-6, with 8 bases identical to TRBD1. CDR3 length: 13 amino acids. The germline V gene encodes CDR1 SGHRS and CDR2 YFSETQ. With 5 bases clipped from V and 5 bases from J, the junction kept 0 bases outside the gene matches. As DNA, the CDR3 is TGCGCCAGCAGGACAGGGGATAATTCACCCCTCCACTTT. Translating gives CASRTGDNSPLHF.

The chain employs TRBV30 and TRBJ2-2; D might be TRBD1 (5 bases). CDR3 size: 14 residues. V lost 3 bases to trimming and J lost 5 bases, with 13 bases between them. Germline V lookup: CDR1 GTSNPN, CDR2 SVGIG (reference sequence). The CDR3 nucleotides read TGTGCCTGGAGGGCCCAGGGTAGGACCGGGGAGCTGTTTTTT. Encoded protein: CAWRAQGRTGELFF.

The rearrangement links TRBV15 to TRBJ1-1; 11 positions match TRBD1. Germline V gives CDR1 LNHNV, CDR2 YYDKDF (reference sequence). The CDR3 contains 15 residues. V lost 3 bases and J lost 4; bases outside the gene matches: 4. For the CDR3, the DNA is TGTGCCACCAGCAGGCGGACAGGGGGCATCACTGAAGCTTTCTTT. Translated, it gives CATSRRTGGITEAFF.

This clonotype was observed many times. The chain combines TRBV20-1 with TRBJ2-7; D remains ambiguous. The CDR3 is 13 residues long. V was trimmed by 0 bases and J by 6 bases, leaving 12 bases between them. The germline V gene has CDR1 DFQATT and CDR2 SNEGSKA (reference sequence). This CDR3 reads CSARDGLRLEQYF. DNA of the CDR3: TGCAGTGCTAGAGATGGTCTCAGGCTCGAGCAGTACTTC.

V is TRBV14 and J is TRBJ2-7; TRBD2 might be the D (6 bases). Germline V gene data show CDR1 as SGHDN and CDR2 as FVKESK. Trimming took off 6 bases at V and 2 bases at J, with 11 bases between the two ends. This CDR3 contains 13 residues. The CDR3: CASRLSGAYEQYF. In DNA, the CDR3 is TGTGCCAGCAGGCTTAGCGGTGCCTACGAGCAGTACTTC.

V and J are TRBV24-1 and TRBJ2-1, with D perhaps matching TRBD2 (5 bases). V gave up 1 base and J gave up 9 bases, with 18 bases separating them. This CDR3 has 16 amino acids. Germline V gives CDR1 KGHDR, CDR2 SFDVKD. CDR3 in amino acids: CATSDFASMLHGEQFF. For the CDR3, the DNA is TGTGCCACCAGTGATTTTGCTAGCATGTTGCACGGTGAGCAGTTCTTC.

This clonotype has a count of ten or more. The chain combines TRBV20-1 with TRBJ2-7; 9 positions match TRBD2. After removal of 0 bases from V and 4 bases from J, the junction contained 16 bases not matched to a gene. This CDR3 contains 18 residues. CDR1 is DFQATT and CDR2 is SNEGSKA in the germline V gene (reference sequence). CDR3 amino acids: CSARDQGVAGAEAYEQYF. The CDR3 DNA reads TGCAGTGCTAGAGATCAGGGGGTAGCGGGAGCCGAAGCTTACGAGCAGTACTTC.

This clonotype was observed at least ten times. The chain uses TRBV29-1 and TRBJ1-3; TRBD1 is a possible D gene (5 bases). V was clipped by 0 bases and J by 4 bases, with 7 bases between them. The CDR3 runs 13 residues. The germline V gene encodes CDR1 SQVTM and CDR2 ANQGSEA. The CDR3 loop is CSVEDQGGNTIYF. The CDR3 nucleotides are TGCAGCGTTGAAGATCAGGGCGGAAACACCATATATTTT.

As regards this clonotype: It is likely a read error: a sequence one base away is far more abundant. The chain carries TRBV6-1 and TRBJ2-7; either TRBD1 or TRBD2 may fit D (5 bases each). The germline V and J ends were trimmed by 7 bases and 6 bases, with 19 bases remaining between them. Germline V lookup: CDR1 MNHNS, CDR2 SASEGT. The CDR3 loop spans 14 amino acids. As DNA, the CDR3 is TGTGCCAGCACTATTCGAGGGGACCGAGGCGAGCAGTACTTC. Protein: CASTIRGDRGEQYF.

This clonotype was counted ten times or more. The chain employs TRBV2 and TRBJ1-4; 7 bases map to TRBD1. The V segment lost 6 bases and the J segment 6 bases; nucleotides outside the gene matches: 10. CDR3 length: 15 amino acids. From germline, CDR1 is SNHLY and CDR2 FYNNEI. CDR3 sequence (DNA): TGTGCCAGCAGGGACCCCAGGGGGGATGATGAAAAACTGTTTTTT. This encodes CASRDPRGDDEKLFF.

Notes on this clonotype: A far larger clone is off by one base, so a read error is likely. The rearrangement links TRBV12-3 or TRBV12-4 to TRBJ2-5; D could derive from TRBD1 or TRBD2 (5 bases each). This CDR3 contains 12 residues. V was trimmed by 1 base and J by 11 bases, leaving 11 bases between them. The CDR3 coding sequence is TGTGCCAGCAGTTTAGAGGGGACGGAGCAGTACTTC. Translating it yields CASSLEGTEQYF.

This chain uses TRBV28 with TRBJ2-7; D perhaps matches TRBD2 (5 bases). CDR3 length equals 14 residues. V was trimmed by 2 bases and J by 6 bases, leaving 14 bases between them. Looked up from germline, CDR1 is MDHEN and CDR2 is SYDVKM. For the CDR3, the DNA is TGTGCCAGCAGTTTAGTGGGGAGCTTCTCCGAGCAGTACTTC. Its protein product is CASSLVGSFSEQYF.

This CDR3 is CASSLGTGELFF. Written as DNA, the CDR3 is TGTGCCAGCAGTTTGGGAACCGGGGAGCTGTTTTTT. V usage is TRBV27 and J usage is TRBJ2-2; D not resolved. Germline values: CDR1 MNHEY, CDR2 SMNVEV (reference sequence). There are 12 residues in the CDR3. Trimming pared 3 bases from V and 5 bases from J, leaving 4 bases between.

The V call is TRBV28, the J call TRBJ1-1; D may be TRBD1 (6 bases). This CDR3 is 15 amino acids long. Between the trimmed V and J ends, which lost 6 bases and 0 bases, there was a span of 14 bases. The V gene's germline CDR1 is MDHEN and CDR2 SYDVKM. The CDR3 sequence: CASRLGQGMNTEAFF. In nucleotides, the CDR3 is TGTGCCAGCAGACTGGGGCAGGGGATGAACACTGAAGCTTTCTTT.

Points on this clonotype: No DNA is shown, since the ends of the CDR3 on it are uncertain; the CDR3 is the one TCRdb lists. V gene TRBV9 combines with J gene TRBJ1-4; the tabulated D call, TRBD1, remains unverified against the DNA. The germline V gene encodes CDR1 SGDLS and CDR2 YYNGEE. The CDR3 length is 15 residues, termini included. The CDR3 sequence is CASSVGAGSEKLFFF.

This clonotype appeared many times. This sequence joins TRBV10-3 and TRBJ1-5; D unresolved. The V end was cut by 4 bases, the J end by 5 bases, with 9 bases between. CDR1 is ENHRY, CDR2 SYGVKD, per germline. This CDR3 has 13 residues. The CDR3 spells CAISGQVDQPQHF. The CDR3 nucleotides read TGTGCCATCAGTGGGCAGGTGGATCAGCCCCAGCATTTT.

This clonotype was seen at least ten times. The chain combines TRBV3-1 with TRBJ2-7, with TRBD2 matching 11 bases. Germline assignment: CDR1 LGHDT and CDR2 YNNKEL (reference sequence). The CDR3 is 16 amino acids. V was clipped by 4 bases and J by 2 bases; unmatched bases: 7. CDR3 coding DNA: TGTGCCAGCAGCCGAGGACTAGCGGGCGTAGCCTACGAGCAGTACTTC. Protein: CASSRGLAGVAYEQYF.

The chain links TRBV11-2 to TRBJ2-7; 7 positions agree with TRBD1. V trimming: 1 base; J trimming: 5 bases; junction bases outside the gene matches: 20. CDR1 and CDR2 (germline): SGHAT, FQNNGV. The CDR3 is 19 residues long. The CDR3 region has the DNA TGTGCCAGCAGCTTAGTCGGGGATCAAACAGGGGTAATTAGGAACGAGCAGTACTTC. This codes for CASSLVGDQTGVIRNEQYF.

This clonotype has a handful of counts. With a far larger clone one base away, a read error is the likely cause. The chain has TRBV6-5 and TRBJ2-1; D remains unclear. CDR1 is MNHEY and CDR2 is SVGAGI in the germline V gene. This CDR3 has 14 amino acids. The CDR3, as DNA: TGTGCCAGCAGTTACAACGGAGAGTACAATGAGCAGCTCTTC. Its translation: CASSYNGEYNEQLF.

This clonotype was recorded many times. The chain recombines TRBV7-2 with TRBJ1-1, with unresolved D. The CDR3 runs 13 residues. Germline V gene data show CDR1 as SGHTA and CDR2 as FQGNSA. V lost 8 bases and J 0 bases, leaving 10 bases between the germline ends. CDR3 sequence reads: CASARNLNTEAFF. CDR3 coding DNA: TGTGCCAGCGCGAGGAATTTGAACACTGAAGCTTTCTTT.

This clonotype has ten or more counts. This chain links TRBV27 with TRBJ1-3; D call uncertain. Germline CDR1 MNHEY, CDR2 SMNVEV (reference sequence). This CDR3 contains 11 residues. Trimming took 6 bases from V and 3 from J, leaving 3 bases between them. CDR3 protein: CASRVGNTIYF. The CDR3 coding sequence is TGTGCCAGCAGGGTTGGAAACACCATATATTTT.